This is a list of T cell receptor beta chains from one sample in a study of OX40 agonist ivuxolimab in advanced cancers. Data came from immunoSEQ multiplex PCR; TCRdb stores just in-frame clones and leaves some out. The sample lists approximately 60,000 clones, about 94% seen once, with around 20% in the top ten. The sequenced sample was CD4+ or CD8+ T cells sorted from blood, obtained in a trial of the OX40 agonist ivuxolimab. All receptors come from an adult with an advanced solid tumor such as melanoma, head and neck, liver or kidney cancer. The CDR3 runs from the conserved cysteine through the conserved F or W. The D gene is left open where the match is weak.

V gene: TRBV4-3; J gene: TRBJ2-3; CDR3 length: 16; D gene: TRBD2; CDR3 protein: CASSQGAGDPPGTQYF; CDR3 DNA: TGCGCCAGCAGCCAAGGAGCGGGAGACCCACCTGGTACGCAGTATTTT
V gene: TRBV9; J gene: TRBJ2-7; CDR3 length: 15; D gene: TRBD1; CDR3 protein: CASSVGDRGAYEQYF; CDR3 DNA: TGTGCCAGCAGCGTAGGGGACAGGGGGGCCTACGAGCAGTACTTC
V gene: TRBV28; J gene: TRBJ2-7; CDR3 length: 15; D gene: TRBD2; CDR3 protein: CASSSPGLASYEQYF; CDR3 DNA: TGTGCCAGCAGTTCCCCCGGACTAGCCTCCTACGAGCAGTACTTC
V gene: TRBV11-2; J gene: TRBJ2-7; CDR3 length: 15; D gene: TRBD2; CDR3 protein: CASSRRTSGNYEQYF; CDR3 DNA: TGTGCCAGCAGCCGACGGACTAGCGGAAACTACGAGCAGTACTTC
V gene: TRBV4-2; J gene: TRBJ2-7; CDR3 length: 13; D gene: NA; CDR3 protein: CASSQDLRYEQYF; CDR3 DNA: TGTGCCAGCAGCCAAGACCTACGTTACGAGCAGTACTTC
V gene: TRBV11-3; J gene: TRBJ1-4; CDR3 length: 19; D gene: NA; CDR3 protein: CASSLGRAGAPQRNEKLFF; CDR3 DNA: TGTGCCAGCAGCTTAGGTCGAGCGGGGGCCCCACAAAGGAATGAAAAACTGTTTTTT
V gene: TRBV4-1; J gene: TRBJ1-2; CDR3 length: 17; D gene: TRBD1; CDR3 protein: CASSPFFWYRGPYGYTF; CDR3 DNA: TGCGCCAGCAGCCCGTTCTTTTGGTACAGGGGGCCTTATGGCTACACCTTC
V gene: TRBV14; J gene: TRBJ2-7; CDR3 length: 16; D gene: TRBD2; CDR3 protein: CASSPYAGTSTGEQYF; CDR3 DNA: TGTGCCAGCAGCCCATACGCCGGGACTAGTACGGGCGAGCAGTACTTC
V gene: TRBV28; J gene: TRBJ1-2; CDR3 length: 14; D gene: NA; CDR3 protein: CASSPPTRGYGYTF; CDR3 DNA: TGTGCCAGCAGTCCTCCCACGCGGGGCTATGGCTACACCTTC
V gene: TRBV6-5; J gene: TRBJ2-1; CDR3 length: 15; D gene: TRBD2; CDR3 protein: CASRKGLSTYNEQFF; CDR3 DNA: TGTGCCAGCAGAAAGGGACTAAGTACCTACAATGAGCAGTTCTTC
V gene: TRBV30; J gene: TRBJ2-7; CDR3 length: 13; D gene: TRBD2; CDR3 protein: CAGGGANSYEQYF; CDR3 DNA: TGTGCCGGGGGGGGAGCTAACTCCTACGAGCAGTACTTC
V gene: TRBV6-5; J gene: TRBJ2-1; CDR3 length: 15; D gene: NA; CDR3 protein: CASSYSAAANNEQFF; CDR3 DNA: TGTGCCAGCAGTTACTCAGCTGCCGCCAACAATGAGCAGTTCTTC